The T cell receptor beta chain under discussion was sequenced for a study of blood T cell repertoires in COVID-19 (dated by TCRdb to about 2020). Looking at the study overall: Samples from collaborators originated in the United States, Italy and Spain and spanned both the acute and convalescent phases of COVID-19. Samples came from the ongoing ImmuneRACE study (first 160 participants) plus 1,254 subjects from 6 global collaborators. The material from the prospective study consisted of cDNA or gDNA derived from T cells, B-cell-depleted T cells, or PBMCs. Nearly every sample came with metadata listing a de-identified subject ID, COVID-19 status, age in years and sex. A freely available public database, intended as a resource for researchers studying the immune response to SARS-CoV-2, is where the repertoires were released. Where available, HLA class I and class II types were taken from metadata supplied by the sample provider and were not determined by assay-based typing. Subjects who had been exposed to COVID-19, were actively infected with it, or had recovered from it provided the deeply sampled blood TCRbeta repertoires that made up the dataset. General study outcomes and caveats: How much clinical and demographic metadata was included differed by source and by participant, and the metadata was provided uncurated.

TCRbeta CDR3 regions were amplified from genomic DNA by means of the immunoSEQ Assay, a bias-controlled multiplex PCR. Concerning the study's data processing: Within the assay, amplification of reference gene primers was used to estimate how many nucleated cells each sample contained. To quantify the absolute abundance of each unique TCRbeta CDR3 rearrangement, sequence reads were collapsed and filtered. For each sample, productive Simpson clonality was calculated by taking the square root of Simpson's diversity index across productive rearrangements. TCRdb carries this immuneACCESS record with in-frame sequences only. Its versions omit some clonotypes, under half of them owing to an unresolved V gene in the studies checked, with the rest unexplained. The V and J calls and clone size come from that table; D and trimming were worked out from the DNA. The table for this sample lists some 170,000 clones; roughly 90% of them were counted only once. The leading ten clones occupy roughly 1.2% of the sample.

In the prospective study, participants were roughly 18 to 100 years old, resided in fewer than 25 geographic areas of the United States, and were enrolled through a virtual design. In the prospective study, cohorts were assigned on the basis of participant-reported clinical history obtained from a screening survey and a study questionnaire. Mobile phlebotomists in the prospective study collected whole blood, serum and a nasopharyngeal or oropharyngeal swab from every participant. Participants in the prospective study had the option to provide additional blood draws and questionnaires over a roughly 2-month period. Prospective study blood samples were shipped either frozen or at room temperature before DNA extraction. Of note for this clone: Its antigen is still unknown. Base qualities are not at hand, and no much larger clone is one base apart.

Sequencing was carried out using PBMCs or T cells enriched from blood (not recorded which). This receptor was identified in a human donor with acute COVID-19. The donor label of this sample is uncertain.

The nucleotides read TGTGCCAGCACCACCCGAGGGATCATAAATCGGCAGTATTTT. Translated, it gives CASTTRGIINRQYF. The sequence is built from TRBV7-2 and TRBJ2-3; possibly the D gene is TRBD2, per 5 matching bases. V and J are truncated by 7 bases and 11 bases respectively, leaving an intervening sequence of 22 bases. CDR1 SGHTA and CDR2 FQGNSA are derived from the germline V gene. Taken from cysteine to phenylalanine, the CDR3 has 14 residues. This entry keeps only the CDR3 DNA: 42 bases, framed from base 1.